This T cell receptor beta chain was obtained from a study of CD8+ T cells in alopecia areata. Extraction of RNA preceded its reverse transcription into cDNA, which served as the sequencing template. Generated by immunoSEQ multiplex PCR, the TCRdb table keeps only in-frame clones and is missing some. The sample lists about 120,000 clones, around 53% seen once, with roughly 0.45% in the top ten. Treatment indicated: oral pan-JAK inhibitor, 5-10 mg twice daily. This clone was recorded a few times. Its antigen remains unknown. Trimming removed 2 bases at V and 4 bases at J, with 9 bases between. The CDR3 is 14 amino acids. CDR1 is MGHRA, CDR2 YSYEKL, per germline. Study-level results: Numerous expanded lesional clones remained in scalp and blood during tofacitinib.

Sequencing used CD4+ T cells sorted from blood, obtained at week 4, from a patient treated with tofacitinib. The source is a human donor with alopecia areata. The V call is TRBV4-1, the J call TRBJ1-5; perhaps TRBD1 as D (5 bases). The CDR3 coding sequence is TGCGCCAGCAGCCAATTGGAGGGGAATCAGCCCCAGCATTTT. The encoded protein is CASSQLEGNQPQHF.